The sequence of this T cell receptor beta chain was determined in a study of blood T cells in healthy people across ages. Study conclusions and caveats: Researchers judged that diversity estimates from one million T cells fell short of true values.

Per-sample PBMC isolation yielded at least 6.5 million cells. For the second PCR, which ran for about 7 to 11 cycles, a sample-barcoded 5' primer and a J-beta primer mix were used. Via MiXCR, TCRdb re-called the 5' RACE reads, giving one row per CDR3 protein. The sample holds fewer than 1.5 million distinct CDR3 sequences, 42% seen once. Regarding this clonotype: Its antigen is currently unknown.

CDR3 length: 10 residues. The V end lost 0 bases, the J end lost 6 bases, and 2 bases lay between the germline ends. Germline V gene data show CDR1 as GTSNPN and CDR2 as SVGIG (reference sequence). This receptor was taken from a woman aged 18-29 years in good health. Sequenced material: blood. The V gene is TRBV30, the J gene TRBJ1-1, with D uncertain. The CDR3 spells CAWSVPEAFF. CDR3 sequence (DNA): TGTGCCTGGAGTGTACCTGAAGCTTTCTTT.